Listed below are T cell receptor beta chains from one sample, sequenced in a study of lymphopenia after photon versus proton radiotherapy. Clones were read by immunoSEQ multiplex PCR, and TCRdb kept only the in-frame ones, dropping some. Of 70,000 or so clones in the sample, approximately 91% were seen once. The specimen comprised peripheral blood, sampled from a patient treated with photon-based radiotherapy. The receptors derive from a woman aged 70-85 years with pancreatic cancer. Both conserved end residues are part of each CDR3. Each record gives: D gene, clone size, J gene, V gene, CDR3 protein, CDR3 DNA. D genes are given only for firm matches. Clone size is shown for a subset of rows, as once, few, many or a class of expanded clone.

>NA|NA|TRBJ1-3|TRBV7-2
CASSFSPRSGNTIYF
TGTGCCAGCAGCTTTAGCCCTCGCTCTGGAAACACCATATATTTT
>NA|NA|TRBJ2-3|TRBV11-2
CASSPGPGKSTDTQYF
TGTGCCAGCAGCCCCGGGCCGGGAAAGAGCACAGATACGCAGTATTTT
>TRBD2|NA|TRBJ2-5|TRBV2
CASKRLAGVGETQYF
TGTGCCAGCAAGAGACTAGCGGGAGTTGGTGAGACCCAGTACTTC
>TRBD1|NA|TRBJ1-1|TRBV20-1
CSAGTGTEAFF
TGCAGTGCTGGGACAGGGACTGAAGCTTTCTTT
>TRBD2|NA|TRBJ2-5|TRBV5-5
CASSPLAGGLETQYF
TGTGCCAGCAGCCCGCTAGCGGGAGGGTTAGAGACCCAGTACTTC
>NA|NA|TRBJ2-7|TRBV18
CASSPPWGKGTYEQYF
TGTGCCAGCTCACCACCGTGGGGCAAGGGCACCTACGAGCAGTACTTC
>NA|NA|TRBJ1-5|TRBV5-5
CASSVTTGTGDQPQHF
TGTGCCAGCAGCGTGACCACAGGGACTGGGGATCAGCCCCAGCATTTT
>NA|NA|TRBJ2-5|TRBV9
CASSVAQGWGQETQYF
TGTGCCAGCAGCGTAGCTCAGGGGTGGGGGCAAGAGACCCAGTACTTC
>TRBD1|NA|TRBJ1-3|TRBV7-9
CASSPQGASGNTIYF
TGTGCCAGCAGCCCTCAGGGGGCCTCTGGAAACACCATATATTTT
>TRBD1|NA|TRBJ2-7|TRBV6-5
CASSYGDRGLYEQYF
TGTGCCAGCAGTTACGGGGACAGGGGGCTCTACGAGCAGTACTTC
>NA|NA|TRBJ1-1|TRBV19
CASSIGGLKTEAFF
TGTGCCAGTAGTATAGGTGGACTTAAAACTGAAGCTTTCTTT
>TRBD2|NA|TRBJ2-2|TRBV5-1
CASSYDPSGSDTGELFF
TGCGCCAGCAGCTACGACCCTAGCGGGAGTGACACCGGGGAGCTGTTTTTT
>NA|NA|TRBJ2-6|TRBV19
CATNPQLGANVLTF
TGTGCCACCAACCCCCAGTTGGGGGCCAACGTCCTGACTTTC
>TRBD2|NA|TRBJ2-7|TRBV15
CATSRERLAGYEQYF
TGTGCCACCAGCAGAGAAAGACTAGCGGGTTACGAGCAGTACTTC
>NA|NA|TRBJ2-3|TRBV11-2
CASSLRDTQYF
TGTGCCAGCAGCTTAAGAGATACGCAGTATTTT
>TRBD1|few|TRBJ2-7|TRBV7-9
CASSRDRGRYEQYF
TGTGCCAGCAGTAGGGACAGGGGGAGGTACGAGCAGTACTTC
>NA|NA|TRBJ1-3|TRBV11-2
CASSLVSGNTIYF
TGTGCCAGCAGCTTAGTGTCCGGAAACACCATATATTTT
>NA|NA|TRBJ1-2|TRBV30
CAWSVGFGDSYGYTF
TGTGCCTGGAGTGTGGGGTTCGGGGATTCCTATGGCTACACCTTC
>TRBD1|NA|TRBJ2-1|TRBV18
CASSQGVFGQGGNEQFF
TGTGCCAGCTCACAGGGGGTTTTCGGACAGGGCGGCAATGAGCAGTTCTTC
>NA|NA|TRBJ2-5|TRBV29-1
CSATSPLGQETQYF
TGCAGCGCCACCTCCCCTCTAGGGCAAGAGACCCAGTACTTC
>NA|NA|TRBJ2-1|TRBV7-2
CASSLTRNEQFF
TGTGCCAGCAGCTTAACGAGGAATGAGCAGTTCTTC
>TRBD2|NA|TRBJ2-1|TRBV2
CASMKREGDNEQFF
TGTGCCAGCATGAAGCGGGAAGGGGACAATGAGCAGTTCTTC
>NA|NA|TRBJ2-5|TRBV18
CASSPGTGETQYF
TGTGCCAGCTCACCAGGCACCGGAGAGACCCAGTACTTC
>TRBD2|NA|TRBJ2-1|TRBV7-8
CASSSRVAGGIDEQFF
TGTGCCAGCAGCTCGCGGGTAGCGGGAGGGATCGATGAGCAGTTCTTC
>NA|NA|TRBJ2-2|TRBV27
CASSLRGSGAIVRTGELFF
TGTGCCAGCAGTTTACGGGGTAGCGGTGCGATTGTAAGGACCGGGGAGCTGTTTTTT
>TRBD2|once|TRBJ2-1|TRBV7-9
CASSPRGPSGRGGDNEQFF
TGTGCCAGCAGTCCCCGGGGGCCCAGCGGGAGAGGTGGGGACAATGAGCAGTTCTTC
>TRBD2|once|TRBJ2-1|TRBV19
CASSMVQREGREQFF
TGTGCCAGTAGTATGGTTCAGCGGGAGGGTCGTGAGCAGTTCTTC
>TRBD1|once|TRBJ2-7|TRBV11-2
CASSITPAQGQAYEQYF
TGTGCCAGCAGCATAACCCCAGCGCAGGGACAGGCCTACGAGCAGTACTTC
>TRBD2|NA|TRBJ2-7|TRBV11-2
CASSLDGIWAGGRNEQYF
TGTGCCAGCAGCTTAGATGGGATTTGGGCGGGAGGGCGGAACGAGCAGTACTTC
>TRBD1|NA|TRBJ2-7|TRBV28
CASSLGGQGNYEQYF
TGTGCCAGCAGTTTAGGGGGACAGGGAAACTACGAGCAGTACTTC
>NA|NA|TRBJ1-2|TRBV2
CASSVRVLSYTF
TGTGCCAGCAGTGTCAGGGTTTTGAGCTACACCTTC
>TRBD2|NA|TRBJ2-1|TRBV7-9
CASSTRTSHNEQFF
TGTGCCAGCAGCACTAGGACTAGCCACAATGAGCAGTTCTTC
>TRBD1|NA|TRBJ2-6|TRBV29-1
CSVLGGAGTGANVLTF
TGCAGCGTCCTAGGGGGCGCAGGCACTGGGGCCAACGTCCTGACTTTC
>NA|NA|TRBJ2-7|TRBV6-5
CASSYSKVTEQYF
TGTGCCAGCAGTTACTCGAAAGTAACCGAGCAGTACTTC
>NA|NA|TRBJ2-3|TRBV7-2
CASSLDGIDTDTQYF
TGTGCCAGCAGCTTGGACGGGATTGACACAGATACGCAGTATTTT
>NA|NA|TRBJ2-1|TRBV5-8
CASSLAAGTYNEQFF
TGTGCCAGCAGCTTAGCGGCAGGGACCTACAATGAGCAGTTCTTC
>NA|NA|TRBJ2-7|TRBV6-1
CASSEVGKYEQYF
TGTGCCAGCAGTGAGGTCGGAAAATACGAGCAGTACTTC
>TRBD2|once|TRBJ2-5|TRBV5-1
CASSPPMAGGRQETQYF
TGCGCCAGCAGCCCCCCAATGGCGGGAGGGCGGCAAGAGACCCAGTACTTC
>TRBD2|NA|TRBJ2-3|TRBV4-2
CASSQAGLAGLGADTQYF
TGTGCCAGCAGCCAGGCGGGACTAGCGGGATTAGGAGCGGATACGCAGTATTTT
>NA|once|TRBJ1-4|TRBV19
CASKGLATNEKLFF
TGTGCCAGTAAAGGGCTTGCAACTAATGAAAAACTGTTTTTT
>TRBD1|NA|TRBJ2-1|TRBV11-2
CASSLGRDRGHEQFF
TGTGCCAGCAGCTTAGGGCGGGACAGGGGCCATGAGCAGTTCTTC
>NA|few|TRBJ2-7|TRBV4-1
CASSRTQGNEQYF
TGCGCCAGCAGCCGAACGCAGGGGAACGAGCAGTACTTC
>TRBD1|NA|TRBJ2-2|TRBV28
CASRRQGWNTGELFF
TGTGCCAGCAGACGACAGGGGTGGAACACCGGGGAGCTGTTTTTT
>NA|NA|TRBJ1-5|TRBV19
CASSNRAVNQPQHF
TGTGCCAGTAGTAACAGGGCAGTCAATCAGCCCCAGCATTTT
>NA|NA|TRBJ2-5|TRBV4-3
CASSQDLRAEETQYF
TGCGCCAGCAGCCAAGATTTGAGGGCCGAGGAGACCCAGTACTTC
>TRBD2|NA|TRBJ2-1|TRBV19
CASSITVAGGRGGEQFF
TGTGCCAGTAGTATCACGGTAGCGGGAGGCCGGGGGGGTGAGCAGTTCTTC
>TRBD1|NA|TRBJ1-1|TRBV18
CASSQDRDTEAFF
TGTGCCAGCTCACAGGACAGGGACACTGAAGCTTTCTTT
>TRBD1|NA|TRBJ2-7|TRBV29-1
CSVGIPDRGNEQYF
TGCAGCGTTGGAATCCCGGACAGGGGGAACGAGCAGTACTTC
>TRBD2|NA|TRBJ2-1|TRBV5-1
CASSLRLAGGSDEQFF
TGCGCCAGCAGCCTCCGTCTAGCGGGAGGTTCAGATGAGCAGTTCTTC
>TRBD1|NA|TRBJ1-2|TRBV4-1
CASSQDTGTGGGAGYTF
TGCGCCAGCAGCCAGGATACCGGGACAGGGGGCGGAGCGGGCTACACCTTC
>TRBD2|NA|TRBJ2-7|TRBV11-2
CASSASGPPRYEQYF
TGTGCCAGCAGCGCTAGCGGGCCCCCCCGTTACGAGCAGTACTTC
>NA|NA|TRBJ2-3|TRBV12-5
CASGLGDTQYF
TGTGCTAGTGGTTTGGGGGATACGCAGTATTTT
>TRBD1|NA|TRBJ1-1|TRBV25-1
CASRDRMGTEAFF
TGTGCCAGCAGGGACAGGATGGGAACTGAAGCTTTCTTT
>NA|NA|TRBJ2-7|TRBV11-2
CASSLLSGGGTEQYF
TGTGCCAGCAGCTTACTTAGCGGAGGGGGCACCGAGCAGTACTTC
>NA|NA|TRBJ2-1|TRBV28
CASEGRYNEQFF
TGTGCCAGCGAAGGGCGGTACAATGAGCAGTTCTTC
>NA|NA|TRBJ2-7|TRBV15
CATSRGRDVYEQYF
TGTGCCACCAGCCGAGGGCGGGATGTCTACGAGCAGTACTTC
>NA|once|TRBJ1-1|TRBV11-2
CASSLGSLNTEAFF
TGTGCCAGCAGCTTAGGCTCTCTGAACACTGAAGCTTTCTTT
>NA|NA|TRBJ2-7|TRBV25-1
CASSEYGGSYEQYF
TGTGCCAGCAGTGAATATGGGGGCTCCTACGAGCAGTACTTC